The 6 T cell receptor beta chains below were found in one sample sequenced in a study of spatial heterogeneity in lung cancer. Study-level findings and limits: For expanded intratumoral alpha and beta TCRs, counts tracked tumor mutation counts.

TCRdb called the 5' RACE reads again in MiXCR, with one record for every CDR3 protein. In the table there are about 14,000 distinct CDR3 sequences, 4% to 5% of which are singletons. Time point specified: sample taken at primary tumor resection. Their antigen targets remain unknown. Here the sequenced sample was lung tumor tissue, taken at surgery. The receptors were sampled from a female donor with early-stage non-small cell lung cancer.

This clonotype has a count of ten or more. The library was designed around alpha chains, so this beta chain is a stray read whose abundance carries little weight. J is TRBJ2-5 and V is TRBV7-8, with D maybe TRBD2 (6 bases). Germline CDR1 is SGHVS and CDR2 is FQNEAQ. The CDR3 sequence is 13 residues long. The ends were cut back, 5 bases at V and 7 bases at J, with 14 bases in the middle. This chain's CDR3 is CASSLERAGTQYF. CDR3 DNA: TGTGCCAGCAGCCTTGAGCGAGCGGGGACCCAGTACTTC. Full variable domain (rest looked up from reference TRBV7-8 and TRBJ2-5): GAGVSQSPRYKVAKRGQDVALRCDPISGHVSLFWYQQALGQGPEFLTYFQNEAQLDKSGLPSDRFFAERPEGSVSTLKIQRTQQEDSAVYLCASSLERAGTQYFGPGTRLLVL.

This clonotype came up many times. This beta chain is an off-target read within a library intended for alpha chains, so its frequency means little. The rearrangement joins TRBV7-9 to TRBJ1-4, with D uncertain. This CDR3 spans 15 amino acids. The germline gives CDR1 SEHNR, CDR2 FQNEAQ (reference sequence). Trimming left V 1 base short and J 4 bases short, with 10 bases between. The CDR3 loop reads CASSLGESSNEKLFF. CDR3 nucleotides: TGTGCCAGCAGCTTAGGCGAGAGTAGTAATGAAAAACTGTTTTTT. The complete variable domain, with remaining parts taken from reference TRBV7-9 and TRBJ1-4, reads DTGVSQNPRHKITKRGQNVTFRCDPISEHNRLYWYRQTLGQGPEFLTYFQNEAQLEKSRLLSDRFSAERPKGSFSTLEIQRTEQGDSAMYLCASSLGESSNEKLFFGSGTQLSVL.

This clonotype was seen repeatedly, ten times or more. This beta chain is off target for a library built for alpha chains, so its abundance means little. The chain joins TRBV5-1 to TRBJ1-6; D remains unclear. Per the germline V gene, CDR1 is SGHRS and CDR2 is YFSETQ. This CDR3 has 15 amino acids. V was trimmed by 4 bases and J by 0 bases, leaving 8 bases between them. The CDR3 DNA is TGCGCCAGCAGCCAGGCCAGCTCCTATAATTCACCCCTCCACTTT. It encodes CASSQASSYNSPLHF.

This clonotype was picked up many times. This beta chain is a stray read from a library made for alpha chains; its abundance is not meaningful. The chain carries TRBV5-1 and TRBJ2-7; no firm D call. The CDR3 runs 14 residues. V lost 4 bases and J 3 bases, leaving 14 bases between the germline ends. The germline V gene encodes CDR1 SGHRS and CDR2 YFSETQ. DNA for the CDR3: TGCGCCAGCAGCCTGGATGGGGTGGGCTACGAGCAGTACTTC. Translating gives CASSLDGVGYEQYF.

This clonotype was found many times. The size of this beta chain means little, since it is a stray read in a library made for alpha chains. This chain joins TRBV5-1 and TRBJ2-7, with a tentative D call TRBD2 (6 bases). Germline loops: CDR1 SGHRS, CDR2 YFSETQ. V dropped 4 bases and J dropped 4 bases, with 18 bases sitting between them. The CDR3 is 15 residues long. This CDR3 is CASSLKGDSRYEQYF. The CDR3 DNA sequence: TGCGCCAGCAGCCTGAAAGGGGACTCCCGTTACGAGCAGTACTTC.

This clonotype was counted many times. This beta chain was picked up by a library intended for alpha chains and is off target, so its count carries little meaning. The genes are TRBV20-1 and TRBJ1-2; D may be TRBD1 (5 bases). V lost 1 base and J 1 base, leaving 19 bases between the germline ends. This CDR3 has 17 residues. In germline, CDR1 is DFQATT, CDR2 SNEGSKA (reference sequence). In DNA, the CDR3 is TGCAGTGCTAGAGCCAAAGGAAGGGGCCCTTTTAACTATGGCTACACCTTC. It yields the protein CSARAKGRGPFNYGYTF.